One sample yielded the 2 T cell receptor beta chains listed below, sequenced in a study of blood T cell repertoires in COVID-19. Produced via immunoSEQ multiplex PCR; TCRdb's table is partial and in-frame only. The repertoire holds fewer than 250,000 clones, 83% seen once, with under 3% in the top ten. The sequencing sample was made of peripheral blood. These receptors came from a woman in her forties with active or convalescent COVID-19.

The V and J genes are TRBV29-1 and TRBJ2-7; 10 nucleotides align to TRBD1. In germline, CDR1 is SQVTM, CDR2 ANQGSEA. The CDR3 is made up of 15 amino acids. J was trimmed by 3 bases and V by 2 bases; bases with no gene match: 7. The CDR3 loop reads CSVELGGTGDYEQYF. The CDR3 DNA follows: TGCAGCGTTGAATTGGGCGGGACAGGGGACTACGAGCAGTACTTC.

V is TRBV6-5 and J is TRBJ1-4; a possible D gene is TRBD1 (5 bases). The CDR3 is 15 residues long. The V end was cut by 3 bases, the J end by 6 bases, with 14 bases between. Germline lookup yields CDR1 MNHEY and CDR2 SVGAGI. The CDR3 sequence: CASSYQGRTHEKLFF. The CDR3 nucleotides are TGTGCCAGCAGTTATCAGGGAAGGACACATGAAAAACTGTTTTTT.